The 11 T cell receptor beta chains in this list originate from one sample, sequenced in a study of cytomegalovirus exposure and HLA in healthy donors. The PCR ran on 60 Vbeta and 13 Jbeta primers. TCRdb keeps only in-frame clones here, not all; method: immunoSEQ multiplex PCR. In the table there are 120,000 or so clones, around four fifths of which are singletons. Specimen: PBMCs. These receptors were collected from a young man in good health and CMV-seropositive.

The table lists this clone with a count of one. The gene calls are TRBV19 and TRBJ1-6; tentatively, D is TRBD1 (6 bases). Trimming took off 9 bases at V and 7 bases at J, with 16 bases between the two ends. Germline loops: CDR1 LNHDA, CDR2 SQIVND (reference sequence). The CDR3 totals 14 residues. CDR3 nucleotide sequence: TGTGCCAGCTCCTGGGGACAACGGAATTCACCCCTCCACTTT. As protein: CASSWGQRNSPLHF.

This chain connects TRBV7-2 to TRBJ2-7; TRBD2 agrees at 10 bases. J was trimmed by 7 bases and V by 1 base; bases with no gene match: 7. Germline loops: CDR1 SGHTA, CDR2 FQGNSA. The CDR3 consists of 15 residues. CDR3 in DNA: TGTGCCAGCAGCTTAGGGAGCGGGGGGGCTCGGGAGCAGTACTTC. Translation: CASSLGSGGAREQYF.

J is TRBJ1-2 and V is TRBV27, with 11 bases lining up with TRBD1. After removal of 2 bases from V and 3 bases from J, the junction contained 5 bases not matched to a gene. Germline loops: CDR1 MNHEY, CDR2 SMNVEV (reference sequence). This CDR3 is 16 amino acids long. CDR3 loop: CASSLVGTGGHYGYTF. Here the CDR3 DNA reads TGTGCCAGCAGTTTAGTGGGGACAGGGGGTCACTATGGCTACACCTTC.

This clone has just one count. The rearrangement uses TRBV7-3 and TRBJ2-3; D unresolved. The germline V and J ends were trimmed by 5 bases and 2 bases, with 14 bases remaining between them. Per the germline V gene, CDR1 is SGHTA and CDR2 is FQGTGA. This CDR3 has 15 amino acids. The CDR3 DNA reads TGTGCCAGCAGCCCGGGTCTTAGCATCACAGATACGCAGTATTTT. Translation gives CASSPGLSITDTQYF.

This clone was observed once. The genes are TRBV5-8 and TRBJ2-2; tentative D call: TRBD2 (6 bases). V lost 5 bases and J 4 bases, leaving 12 bases between the germline ends. This CDR3 comprises 14 residues. Looked up from germline, CDR1 is SGHTS and CDR2 is YDEGEE. This CDR3 is CASSRRVGTGELFF. The CDR3 DNA is TGTGCCAGCAGTCGGAGGGTCGGCACCGGGGAGCTGTTTTTT.

The rearrangement joins TRBV7-2 to TRBJ1-6; possible D gene TRBD1, 5 bases. The CDR3 is 15 amino acids. Germline V lookup: CDR1 SGHTA, CDR2 FQGNSA. The V and J ends lost 2 bases and 13 bases respectively, with 18 bases between them. The CDR3 DNA is TGTGCCAGCAGCTTAAACTATGCAGGGATCGATCCCCTCCACTTT. The encoded protein is CASSLNYAGIDPLHF.

The chain links TRBV7-9 to TRBJ1-4; D not certain. CDR3 length equals 13 residues. Germline CDR1 reads SEHNR; CDR2 reads FQNEAQ (reference sequence). The germline V and J ends were trimmed by 1 base and 10 bases, with 10 bases remaining between them. In DNA form, the CDR3 reads TGTGCCAGCAGCTTAGTCAGTCCGGGAAAACTGTTTTTT. This sequence encodes CASSLVSPGKLFF.

This sequence joins TRBV4-1 and TRBJ2-7; 9 nucleotides match TRBD1. The V gene's germline CDR1 is MGHRA and CDR2 YSYEKL. The CDR3 length is 15 residues. V shed 4 bases and J 2 bases; nucleotides not matched to a gene: 6. The CDR3 here is CASSPSGTGPYEQYF. In nucleotides, the CDR3 is TGCGCCAGCAGCCCCTCAGGGACAGGGCCCTACGAGCAGTACTTC.

The V call is TRBV28, the J call TRBJ2-1; no firm D call. CDR3 length equals 14 residues. Deletions cut 6 bases from V and 2 bases from J, with 11 bases between. Per the germline V gene, CDR1 is MDHEN and CDR2 is SYDVKM. CDR3 DNA sequence: TGTGCCAGCAGACGACTGCTAACCTACAATGAGCAGTTCTTC. Its protein is CASRRLLTYNEQFF.

This clone was counted a single time. The chain recombines TRBV7-8 with TRBJ1-4; no firm D call. The CDR3 loop spans 16 amino acids. The germline V gene encodes CDR1 SGHVS and CDR2 FQNEAQ. The V and J ends lost 5 bases and 5 bases respectively, with 18 bases between them. The CDR3 spells CASSPKRIWRNEKLFF. DNA of the CDR3: TGTGCCAGCAGCCCAAAACGAATTTGGAGAAATGAAAAACTGTTTTTT.

The sample holds one count of this clone. CDR3 nucleotides: TGTGCCAGCAGCCCTAGTCCGGTCTACGAGCAGTACTTC. Its protein is CASSPSPVYEQYF. The chain employs TRBV11-2 and TRBJ2-7; the D is unclear. The V gene lost 5 bases and the J gene lost 3 bases, with 11 bases spanning the gap. CDR3 size: 13 residues. Per the germline V gene, CDR1 is SGHAT and CDR2 is FQNNGV. Based on the CDR3 plus reference TRBV11-2 and TRBJ2-7, the full variable domain is EAGVAQSPRYKIIEKRQSVAFWCNPISGHATLYWYQQILGQGPKLLIQFQNNGVVDDSQLPKDRFSAERLKGVDSTLKIQPAKLEDSAVYLCASSPSPVYEQYFGPGTRLTVT.